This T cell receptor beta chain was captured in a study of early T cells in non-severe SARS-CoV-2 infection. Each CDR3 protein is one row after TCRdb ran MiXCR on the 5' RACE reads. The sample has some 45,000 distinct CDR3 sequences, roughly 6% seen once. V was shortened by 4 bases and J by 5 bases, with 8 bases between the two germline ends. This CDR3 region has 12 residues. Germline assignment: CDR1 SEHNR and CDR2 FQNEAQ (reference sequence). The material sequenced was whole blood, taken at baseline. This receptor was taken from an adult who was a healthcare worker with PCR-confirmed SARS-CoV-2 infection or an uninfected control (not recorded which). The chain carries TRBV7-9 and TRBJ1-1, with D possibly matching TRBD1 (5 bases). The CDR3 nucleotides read TGTGCCAGCAGCTGGGGGGAGACTGAAGCTTTCTTT. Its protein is CASSWGETEAFF.